These 29 T cell receptor beta chains were all obtained from the same sample, sequenced in a study of T cell responses to AZD1222 COVID-19 vaccine. Sequenced by immunoSEQ multiplex PCR; TCRdb stores in-frame clones only, minus some. The repertoire holds about 140,000 clones, 93% seen once, with more than 0.7% in the top ten. This specimen consisted of peripheral blood, obtained on day 0 of MenACWY control vaccination. These receptors were taken from an adult in good health.

The gene calls are TRBV11-2 and TRBJ2-5; D is possibly TRBD1 (6 bases). The CDR3 is made up of 16 amino acids. Trimming pared 3 bases from V and 7 bases from J, leaving 21 bases between. In germline, CDR1 is SGHAT, CDR2 FQNNGV. In DNA form, the CDR3 reads TGTGCCAGCAGCTTCTTTCGACCTGGACAGTCAGGGACCCAGTACTTC. This gives the protein CASSFFRPGQSGTQYF.

V gene TRBV12-3 or TRBV12-4 combines with J gene TRBJ2-1; 7 bases agree with TRBD1. Trimming took 4 bases from V and 15 from J; bases not matched to a gene: 9. The CDR3 is 12 residues long. In nucleotides, the CDR3 is TGTGCCAGCAGTTGGACGACAGGGTCCCTGTTCTTC. Translating gives CASSWTTGSLFF.

This clone was counted once. The rearrangement uses TRBV4-3 and TRBJ1-5, with a possible D match to TRBD1 (5 bases). This CDR3 comprises 17 residues. V lost 1 base and J 7 bases, leaving 20 bases between the germline ends. CDR1 LGHNA and CDR2 YSLEER come from the germline V gene. The CDR3 DNA reads TGCGCCAGCAGCCAAGGCCCCGGGACGCATGAAGAGCAGCCCCAGCATTTT. It translates to CASSQGPGTHEEQPQHF.

The chain employs TRBV6-1 and TRBJ1-4, with 8 bases lining up with TRBD1. The CDR3 loop spans 16 amino acids. The V gene's germline CDR1 is MNHNS and CDR2 SASEGT. The ends lost 1 base at V and 5 bases at J; junction bases unmatched: 6. CDR3 bases: TGTGCCAGCAGTGAAGGTTTCCACAGGGGGAATGAAAAACTGTTTTTT. It yields the protein CASSEGFHRGNEKLFF.

CDR3 in DNA: TGTGCCAGCAGCGTAGTAGGGGGGGAGCCTCAAGAGACCCAGTACTTC. Translated: CASSVVGGEPQETQYF. This chain links TRBV9 with TRBJ2-5; possibly TRBD2 for D (7 bases). Deletions cut 0 bases from V and 2 bases from J, with 14 bases between. CDR1 is SGDLS and CDR2 is YYNGEE in the germline V gene. The CDR3 loop spans 16 amino acids.

The chain recombines TRBV6-5 with TRBJ1-5; D might be TRBD1 (5 bases). Deletions cut 6 bases from V and 3 bases from J, with 15 bases between. The germline V gene encodes CDR1 MNHEY and CDR2 SVGAGI. CDR3 size: 15 residues. CDR3 amino acids: CASSGHSEANQPQHF. CDR3 bases: TGTGCCAGCAGCGGACACTCTGAGGCCAATCAGCCCCAGCATTTT.

The gene calls are TRBV5-8 and TRBJ1-2; perhaps TRBD1 as D (5 bases). The CDR3 has 14 residues. Germline lookup yields CDR1 SGHTS and CDR2 YDEGEE. V lost 2 bases and J 7 bases, leaving 15 bases between the germline ends. CDR3 DNA sequence: TGTGCCAGCAGCTTAATGGGCAGGGATCGTGGCTACACCTTC. Protein product: CASSLMGRDRGYTF. Looking up the rest from reference TRBV5-8 and TRBJ1-2 gives the full variable domain: EAGVTQSPTHLIKTRGQQATLRCSPISGHTSVYWYQQALGLGLQFLLWYDEGEERNRGNFPPRFSGRQFPNYSSELNVNALELEDSALYLCASSLMGRDRGYTFGSGTRLTVV.

The rearrangement uses TRBV7-2 and TRBJ2-7, with 11 nucleotides matching TRBD2. In germline, CDR1 is SGHTA, CDR2 FQGNSA. CDR3 length: 14 residues. The trim removed 3 bases at V and 2 bases at J, leaving 0 bases unmatched. CDR3 residues: CASSLTSGAYEQYF. As DNA, the CDR3 is TGTGCCAGCAGCTTGACTAGCGGGGCCTACGAGCAGTACTTC.

DNA of the CDR3: TGTGCCAGTAGTGAAATCCCCGACGGGAATCAGCCCCAGCATTTT. This gives the protein CASSEIPDGNQPQHF. The chain has TRBV19 and TRBJ1-5; unclear D gene. V shed 5 bases and J shed 4 bases, with 15 bases lying between them. The CDR3 covers 15 residues. Germline V lookup: CDR1 LNHDA, CDR2 SQIVND (reference sequence).

The chain combines TRBV7-9 with TRBJ1-6; D is perhaps TRBD1 (5 bases). The length of the CDR3 is 13 residues. Trimming pared 3 bases from V and 10 bases from J, leaving 10 bases between. From germline, CDR1 is SEHNR and CDR2 FQNEAQ (reference sequence). CDR3 loop: CASSFGGRSPLHF. The CDR3, as DNA: TGTGCCAGCAGCTTCGGGGGGAGGTCACCCCTCCACTTT.

This clone was detected only a few times. This rearrangement joins TRBV28 to TRBJ2-7; 7 bases align to TRBD2. The CDR3 covers 14 residues. Germline V gene sequence: CDR1 MDHEN, CDR2 SYDVKM. With V trimmed by 5 bases and J by 7 bases, 11 bases remained unmatched. The CDR3 bases are TGTGCCAGCAGTAGAAGCGGGGAGGTGGGAGAGCAGTACTTC. This encodes CASSRSGEVGEQYF.

The V and J genes are TRBV6-2 or TRBV6-3 and TRBJ1-2, with 8 bases lining up with TRBD1. V lost 2 bases to trimming and J lost 4 bases; unmatched junction nucleotides: 6. Per germline, CDR1 MNHEY and CDR2 SVGEGT. CDR3 length: 15 residues. The CDR3 sequence is CASSYGTGTGYGYTF. Here the CDR3 DNA reads TGTGCCAGCAGTTACGGGACGGGGACAGGCTATGGCTACACCTTC.

The gene calls are TRBV27 and TRBJ1-1; perhaps TRBD1 as D (6 bases). The germline V gene encodes CDR1 MNHEY and CDR2 SMNVEV (reference sequence). Trimming removed 1 base at V and 2 bases at J, with 11 bases between. The length of the CDR3 is 15 residues. The CDR3 sequence: CASSLWRGANTEAFF. The CDR3 nucleotides read TGTGCCAGCAGTTTATGGAGGGGGGCAAACACTGAAGCTTTCTTT.

This chain links TRBV2 with TRBJ1-2; TRBD1 matches at 9 bases. Germline CDR1 SNHLY, CDR2 FYNNEI. V shed 4 bases and J 4 bases; nucleotides not matched to a gene: 7. The CDR3 totals 15 residues. The CDR3 sequence: CASSGDRAQPYGYTF. CDR3 coding DNA: TGTGCCAGCAGTGGGGACAGGGCTCAGCCCTATGGCTACACCTTC.

The chain carries TRBV7-2 and TRBJ1-1, with D possibly TRBD1 on 5 matching bases. Trimming stripped 1 base from V and 1 base from J, with 10 bases between. Germline CDR1 reads SGHTA; CDR2 reads FQGNSA. The CDR3 loop spans 15 amino acids. CDR3 sequence reads: CASSLEGTENTEAFF. The DNA of the CDR3 is TGTGCCAGCAGCTTAGAAGGGACCGAGAACACTGAAGCTTTCTTT.

The sample holds a few counts of this clone. The V call is TRBV12-3 or TRBV12-4, the J call TRBJ1-2; D is unresolved. V was clipped by 5 bases and J by 4 bases, with 8 bases between them. This CDR3 has 12 amino acids. CDR3 nucleotides: TGTGCCAGCAGTCGCTCGGGCTATGGCTACACCTTC. Protein: CASSRSGYGYTF.

As to this clone: At one boundary the junction diverges from the germline segment, which might be a read error. The chain couples TRBV12-3 or TRBV12-4 to TRBJ1-2, with D perhaps matching TRBD1 (6 bases). The CDR3 runs 11 residues. Here the CDR3 reads CASSYLDSLFF. CDR3 in DNA: TGTGCCAGCAGTTATTTGGACAGCCTGTTCTTC.

The chain is built from TRBV2 and TRBJ1-6; 8 positions match TRBD1. J lost 8 bases, V lost 3 bases, and 3 bases had no gene match. From germline, CDR1 is SNHLY and CDR2 FYNNEI. The CDR3 totals 14 residues. This CDR3 is CASSEQGADSPLHF. CDR3 DNA sequence: TGTGCCAGCAGTGAGCAGGGGGCAGATTCACCCCTCCACTTT.

The CDR3 is CASSGGFNTGELFF. The DNA of the CDR3 is TGTGCCAGCAGTGGGGGCTTCAACACCGGGGAGCTGTTTTTT. This chain joins TRBV2 and TRBJ2-2; perhaps TRBD1 as D (5 bases). CDR1 is SNHLY, CDR2 FYNNEI, per germline. The CDR3 covers 14 residues. Trimming left V 4 bases short and J 2 bases short, with 8 bases between.

This chain connects TRBV19 to TRBJ2-2, with a possible D match to TRBD2 (6 bases). The CDR3 sequence is 16 residues long. CDR1 and CDR2 from the germline V gene are LNHDA and SQIVND (reference sequence). The germline V and J ends were trimmed by 7 bases and 2 bases, with 17 bases remaining between them. The DNA for the CDR3 is TGTGCCAGTAATCGGGGGAAGGCAAGTAACACCGGGGAGCTGTTTTTT. The encoded protein is CASNRGKASNTGELFF.

This rearrangement joins TRBV28 to TRBJ2-2, with TRBD2 identical over 7 bases. CDR1 is MDHEN and CDR2 is SYDVKM in the germline V gene. J was trimmed by 6 bases and V by 6 bases; bases with no gene match: 10. The CDR3 spans 15 residues. The CDR3 protein is CASRGRGAFAGELFF. In nucleotides, the CDR3 is TGTGCCAGCAGGGGGAGGGGCGCGTTCGCCGGGGAGCTGTTTTTT.

V is TRBV19 and J is TRBJ1-2; D is ambiguous. CDR3 length: 14 residues. Between the trimmed V and J ends, which lost 4 bases and 1 base, there was a span of 10 bases. Looked up from germline, CDR1 is LNHDA and CDR2 is SQIVND (reference sequence). CDR3 amino acids: CASSKAVLNYGYTF. The CDR3 DNA reads as TGTGCCAGTAGTAAGGCAGTCCTTAACTATGGCTACACCTTC.

The rearrangement joins TRBV6-1 to TRBJ1-6; D possibly corresponds to TRBD1 (6 bases). The germline V and J ends were trimmed by 2 bases and 5 bases, with 10 bases remaining between them. Germline V gives CDR1 MNHNS, CDR2 SASEGT. This CDR3 region has 15 residues. CDR3: CASSESGQNNSPLHF. DNA for the CDR3: TGTGCCAGCAGTGAATCAGGACAGAATAATTCACCCCTCCACTTT.

The chain combines TRBV4-3 with TRBJ2-1; D remains ambiguous. The CDR3 is made up of 15 amino acids. The germline V and J ends were trimmed by 1 base and 4 bases, with 11 bases remaining between them. CDR1 is LGHNA, CDR2 YSLEER, per germline. CDR3 residues: CASSQGNALYNEQFF. CDR3 nucleotides: TGCGCCAGCAGCCAAGGTAACGCCCTATACAATGAGCAGTTCTTC.

The V gene is TRBV19, the J gene TRBJ1-2; possible D gene TRBD1, 5 bases. The CDR3 consists of 16 residues. V lost 5 bases and J lost 4, with 20 bases in between. The germline gives CDR1 LNHDA, CDR2 SQIVND (reference sequence). Here the CDR3 DNA reads TGTGCCAGTAGTCGGGGCAGGGCACAGACTGCCTATGGCTACACCTTC. It codes for CASSRGRAQTAYGYTF.

The J gene is TRBJ2-3, the V gene TRBV5-1; D gene unclear. CDR1 is SGHRS, CDR2 YFSETQ, per germline. The V end was cut by 0 bases, the J end by 0 bases, with 5 bases between. The CDR3 covers 14 residues. The CDR3 here is CASSLDPSTDTQYF. As DNA, the CDR3 is TGCGCCAGCAGCTTGGATCCTAGCACAGATACGCAGTATTTT.

The chain employs TRBV20-1 and TRBJ1-4; a possible D gene is TRBD1 (6 bases). The length of the CDR3 is 14 residues. Trimming cost V 3 bases and J 3 bases, with 11 bases left between them. CDR1 DFQATT and CDR2 SNEGSKA come from the germline V gene (reference sequence). CDR3 in DNA: TGCAGTGCTAGTGGGGGCCCGCCTAATGAAAAACTGTTTTTT. Translated: CSASGGPPNEKLFF.

The chain carries TRBV28 and TRBJ2-7; D perhaps matches TRBD1 (6 bases). The V gene's germline CDR1 is MDHEN and CDR2 SYDVKM. The CDR3 runs to 15 residues. Trimming left V 2 bases short and J 0 bases short, with 11 bases between. Written as DNA, the CDR3 is TGTGCCAGCAGTTTACGCAGGGGTCACTCCTACGAGCAGTACTTC. Encoded protein: CASSLRRGHSYEQYF.

The chain carries TRBV3-1 (or the pseudogene TRBV3-2) and TRBJ2-5; maybe TRBD2 (5 bases). CDR3 length equals 15 residues. V lost 4 bases to trimming and J lost 5 bases, with 17 bases between them. Germline V gives CDR1 LGHDT, CDR2 YNNKEL (reference sequence). The CDR3 here is CASSRGRNRGETQYF. CDR3 coding DNA: TGTGCCAGCAGCCGTGGCAGGAATAGAGGGGAGACCCAGTACTTC.